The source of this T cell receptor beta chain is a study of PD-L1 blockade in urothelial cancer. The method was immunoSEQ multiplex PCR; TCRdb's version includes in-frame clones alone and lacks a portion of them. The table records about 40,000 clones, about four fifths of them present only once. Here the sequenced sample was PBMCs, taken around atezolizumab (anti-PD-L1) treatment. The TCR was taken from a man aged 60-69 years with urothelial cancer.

CDR3 nucleotide sequence: TGTGCCAGCAGTGGGGGACAGGGGGACTATGGCTACACCTTC. Its protein product is CASSGGQGDYGYTF. The rearrangement joins TRBV28 to TRBJ1-2; 11 positions agree with TRBD1. The CDR3 runs 14 residues. Trimming cost V 5 bases and J 3 bases; bases outside gene matches: 2. Germline V gene data show CDR1 as MDHEN and CDR2 as SYDVKM.